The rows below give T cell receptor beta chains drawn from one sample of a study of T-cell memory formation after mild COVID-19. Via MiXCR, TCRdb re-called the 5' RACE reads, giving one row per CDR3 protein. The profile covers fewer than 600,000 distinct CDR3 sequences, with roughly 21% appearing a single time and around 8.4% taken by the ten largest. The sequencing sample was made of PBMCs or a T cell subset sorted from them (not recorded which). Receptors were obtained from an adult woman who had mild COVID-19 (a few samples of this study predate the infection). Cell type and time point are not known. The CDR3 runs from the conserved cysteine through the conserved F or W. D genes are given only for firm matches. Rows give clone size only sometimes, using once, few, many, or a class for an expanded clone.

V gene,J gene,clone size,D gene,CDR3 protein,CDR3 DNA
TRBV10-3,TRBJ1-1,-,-,CAISDGQGRGTEAFF,TGTGCCATCAGTGATGGTCAGGGGCGCGGCACTGAAGCTTTCTTT
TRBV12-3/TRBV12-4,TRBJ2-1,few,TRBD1,CASRFGQGRENNEQFF,TGTGCCAGCAGATTCGGACAGGGCCGGGAGAACAATGAGCAGTTCTTC
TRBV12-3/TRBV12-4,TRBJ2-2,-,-,CASSLRGNLNTGELFF,TGTGCCAGCAGTTTAAGGGGTAATCTGAACACCGGGGAGCTGTTTTTT
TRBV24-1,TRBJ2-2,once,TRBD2,CATSDLLEAGGSGELFF,TGTGCCACCAGTGATTTGTTGGAAGCGGGAGGATCCGGGGAGCTGTTTTTT
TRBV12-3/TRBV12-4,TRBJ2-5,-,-,CASSSMRRETQYF,TGTGCCAGCAGTTCTATGAGGAGAGAGACCCAGTACTTC
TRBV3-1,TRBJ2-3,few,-,CASSQEGHRTDTQYF,TGTGCCAGCAGCCAAGAAGGACACCGCACAGATACGCAGTATTTT
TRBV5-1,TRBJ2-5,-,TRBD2,CASSLGTSGVPYQETQYF,TGCGCCAGCAGCTTGGGGACTAGCGGGGTCCCGTACCAAGAGACCCAGTACTTC
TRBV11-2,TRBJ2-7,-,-,CASSLDRGLFYEQYF,TGTGCCAGCAGCTTAGACAGGGGACTTTTTTACGAGCAGTACTTC
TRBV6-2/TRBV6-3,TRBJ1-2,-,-,CASSKQGFNYGYTF,TGTGCCAGCAGCAAACAGGGTTTTAACTATGGCTACACCTTC
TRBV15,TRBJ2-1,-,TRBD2,CATSIGTSGPLSYNEQFF,TGTGCCACCAGCATAGGGACTAGCGGCCCCTTGTCCTACAATGAGCAGTTCTTC
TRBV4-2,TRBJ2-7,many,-,CASSQDTEQYF,TGTGCCAGCAGCCAGGACACCGAGCAGTACTTC
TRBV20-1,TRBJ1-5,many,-,CSANVDPNQPQHF,TGCAGTGCTAACGTAGACCCAAATCAGCCCCAGCATTTT
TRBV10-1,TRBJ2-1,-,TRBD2,CASSDQREGPDEQFF,TGCGCCAGCAGTGATCAGCGGGAGGGCCCCGATGAGCAGTTCTTC
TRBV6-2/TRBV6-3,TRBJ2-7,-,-,CASSWPGNVYEQYF,TGTGCCAGCAGTTGGCCGGGAAACGTCTACGAGCAGTACTTC
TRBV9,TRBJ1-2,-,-,CASSVSASANYGYTF,TGTGCCAGCAGCGTCAGTGCCAGCGCTAACTATGGCTACACCTTC
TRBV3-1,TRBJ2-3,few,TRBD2,CASSQDLGAGHTDTQYF,TGTGCCAGCAGCCAAGATCTGGGAGCGGGGCACACAGATACGCAGTATTTT